One and the same sample provided the 11 T cell receptor beta chains below, sequenced in a study of human T cells and chemical hapten exposure. Time point defined: pre-sensitization, week 0. The treatment here: therapeutic diphenylcyclopropenone sensitization with weekly scalp DPC. TCRdb re-called the RACE reads through MiXCR, storing one row per CDR3 protein. The sample shows about 380,000 distinct CDR3 sequences, 5.1% of them seen only once. Sequencing was performed on whole blood, taken in connection with sensitization to the hapten diphenylcyclopropenone (DPC). These receptors were obtained from a woman aged 45-65 years with alopecia areata. Some clones in this sample may be carry-over from other donors' samples.

This clonotype was picked up many times. V is TRBV2 and J is TRBJ1-5; D uncertain. Looked up from germline, CDR1 is SNHLY and CDR2 is FYNNEI. V lost 3 bases and J 2 bases, leaving 5 bases between the germline ends. The CDR3 runs to 13 residues. CDR3 sequence reads: CASSDYGNQPQHF. In DNA form, the CDR3 reads TGTGCCAGCAGTGACTATGGCAATCAGCCCCAGCATTTT.

The V call is TRBV28, the J call TRBJ2-3; 7 bases line up with TRBD1. CDR3 length equals 15 residues. Germline assignment: CDR1 MDHEN and CDR2 SYDVKM. V dropped 4 bases and J dropped 0; count of bases not matched to a gene: 4. CDR3 residues: CASSWGQHSTDTQYF. In nucleotides, the CDR3 is TGTGCCAGCAGTTGGGGACAGCATAGCACAGATACGCAGTATTTT. Full variable domain (rest looked up from reference TRBV28 and TRBJ2-3): DVKVTQSSRYLVKRTGEKVFLECVQDMDHENMFWYRQDPGLGLRLIYFSYDVKMKEKGDIPEGYSVSREKKERFSLILESASTNQTSMYLCASSWGQHSTDTQYFGPGTRLTVL.

This clonotype was counted ten times or more. The chain uses TRBV7-2 and TRBJ1-2; D is possibly TRBD1 (5 bases). The length of the CDR3 is 17 residues. V lost 4 bases to trimming and J lost 4 bases, with 22 bases between them. Germline V gene lookup returns CDR1 SGHTA and CDR2 FQGNSA. The DNA for the CDR3 is TGTGCCAGCAGCTCGTTAGGTGGGGGGGTTCCCCTCTATGGCTACACCTTC. Encoded protein: CASSSLGGGVPLYGYTF.

At least ten counts were recorded for this clonotype. The chain uses TRBV6-5 and TRBJ1-1, with 9 positions matching TRBD1. The CDR3 extends over 13 amino acids. Germline V lookup: CDR1 MNHEY, CDR2 SVGAGI. Unmatched junction bases numbered 4, after V lost 6 bases and J lost 5 bases. The CDR3, as DNA: TGTGCCAGCAGAAGGGACAGGGCTACTGAAGCTTTCTTT. Translating it yields CASRRDRATEAFF.

A few counts support this clonotype. The V gene is TRBV14, the J gene TRBJ1-2; possible D gene TRBD1, 5 bases. The CDR3 is made up of 14 amino acids. With 4 bases removed from V and 3 bases from J, the gap between germline ends came to 12 bases. Germline loops: CDR1 SGHDN, CDR2 FVKESK. DNA of the CDR3: TGTGCCAGCAGCCGCGCAGGGAAGGACTATGGCTACACCTTC. Protein: CASSRAGKDYGYTF. Variable domain in full (rest from reference TRBV14 and TRBJ1-2): EAGVTQFPSHSVIEKGQTVTLRCDPISGHDNLYWYRRVMGKEIKFLLHFVKESKQDESGMPNNRFLAERTGGTYSTLKVQPAELEDSGVYFCASSRAGKDYGYTFGSGTRLTVV.

The chain joins TRBV20-1 to TRBJ2-2; tentative D call: TRBD1 (5 bases). This CDR3 is built from 14 residues. Deletions cut 6 bases from V and 6 bases from J, with 17 bases between. Germline V gene lookup returns CDR1 DFQATT and CDR2 SNEGSKA (reference sequence). This CDR3 is CSAVRQSLAGELFF. CDR3 nucleotide sequence: TGCAGTGCGGTTAGACAGTCCTTGGCCGGGGAGCTGTTTTTT.

This clonotype has more than one count but fewer than ten. The CDR3 loop reads CASRYSTDTQYF. The CDR3 coding sequence is TGTGCCAGCCGTTACTCAACAGATACGCAGTATTTT. The chain has TRBV2 and TRBJ2-3; no firm D call. V was pared by 8 bases and J by 3 bases, with 9 bases between. Germline lookup yields CDR1 SNHLY and CDR2 FYNNEI. This CDR3 has 12 amino acids.

At least ten counts were recorded for this clonotype. The chain couples TRBV7-2 to TRBJ2-3, with a possible D match to TRBD2 (5 bases). The CDR3 is made up of 15 amino acids. V dropped 1 base and J dropped 4 bases, with 12 bases sitting between them. Germline-derived CDR1 and CDR2 are SGHTA and FQGNSA. The DNA for the CDR3 is TGTGCCAGCAGCTTAGTATCGAGGGTCGCAGATACGCAGTATTTT. It codes for CASSLVSRVADTQYF.

This sequence joins TRBV6-1 and TRBJ2-1; possible D gene TRBD2, 5 bases. CDR1 is MNHNS, CDR2 SASEGT, per germline. This CDR3 has 17 amino acids. The V end was cut by 2 bases, the J end by 2 bases, with 16 bases between. The DNA of the CDR3 is TGTGCCAGCAGTGAATTGAGCGGCGCGGTGACCTACAATGAGCAGTTCTTC. Protein: CASSELSGAVTYNEQFF.

This clonotype was recorded once. A clone one base away is much larger, so this may be a read error. The rearrangement links TRBV28 to TRBJ2-1; D unresolved. Germline CDR1 MDHEN, CDR2 SYDVKM. V lost 5 bases, J lost 9 bases, and 8 bases lay in between. This CDR3 has 11 amino acids. In nucleotides, the CDR3 is TGTGCCAGCAGTCCAATTCGTGAGCAGTTCTTC. Amino acids: CASSPIREQFF.

The chain links TRBV6-2 or TRBV6-3 to TRBJ2-2; D not resolved. Germline CDR1 and CDR2: MNHEY and SVGEGT. Trimming took off 6 bases at V and 0 bases at J, with 5 bases between the two ends. CDR3 length: 13 residues. CDR3 protein: CASRQSNTGELFF. As DNA, the CDR3 is TGTGCCAGCAGGCAGTCGAACACCGGGGAGCTGTTTTTT.